This T cell receptor (beta chain) was retrieved from a study of blood T cells in healthy people across ages. Findings of the study overall: PBMCs went unsorted, and a conclusive naive versus antigen-experienced comparison was therefore prevented. Donors of long life had a larger count of naive CD4+ cells and greater diversity than aged donors.

Together with a sample-barcoded 5' primer, a J-beta primer mix was included in a second PCR lasting about 6 to 11 cycles. TCRdb re-called the 5' RACE reads through MiXCR, storing one row per CDR3 protein. Of about 2 million distinct CDR3 sequences listed, roughly 50% are singletons. The authors drew around 9.4 milliliters of peripheral blood from each donor. Extraction of total RNA produced a minimum of 5 micrograms from each sample. Regarding this clonotype: Its cognate antigen is unknown.

The CDR3 spans 9 residues. The V end lost 11 bases, the J end lost 10 bases, and 6 bases lay between the germline ends. The chain joins TRBV12-3 or TRBV12-4 to TRBJ1-6, with D hard to call. Specimen: blood. This TCR was sampled from a middle-aged woman in good health. In DNA form, the CDR3 reads TGTGCCCGTGGATCACCCCTCCACTTT. This gives the protein CARGSPLHF.